These 29 T cell receptor beta chains were sequenced from one sample in a study of cytomegalovirus exposure and HLA in healthy donors. The primer mix had 60 Vbeta and 13 Jbeta primers. Only in-frame clones appear in the TCRdb table, and some are missing; sequencing was by immunoSEQ multiplex PCR. This table holds some 150,000 clones, 70% to 80% found once. Sequencing was done on a sample of PBMCs. The receptor set was obtained from a man aged 35 to 55 in good health and CMV-seronegative.

This clone was seen a few times. The chain has TRBV5-1 and TRBJ1-3, with no clear D. This CDR3 contains 15 residues. Between the trimmed V and J ends, which lost 0 bases and 0 bases, there was a span of 7 bases. Per the germline V gene, CDR1 is SGHRS and CDR2 is YFSETQ. The CDR3 bases are TGCGCCAGCAGCTTGGTCGGAGACTCTGGAAACACCATATATTTT. Amino acids: CASSLVGDSGNTIYF.

The chain recombines TRBV29-1 with TRBJ2-7; the match to TRBD1 covers 9 bases. The ends lost 2 bases at V and 6 bases at J; junction bases unmatched: 5. The CDR3 loop spans 13 amino acids. The V gene's germline CDR1 is SQVTM and CDR2 ANQGSEA. CDR3 nucleotide sequence: TGCAGCGTTGAATGGGGACAGGGAGGCGAGCAGTACTTC. This translates into CSVEWGQGGEQYF.

The J gene is TRBJ2-1, the V gene TRBV5-1, with TRBD2 matching over 7 bases. The CDR3 is 16 amino acids. CDR1 is SGHRS and CDR2 is YFSETQ in the germline V gene. Unmatched junction bases numbered 7, after V lost 4 bases and J lost 0 bases. The CDR3 is CASSPSGGSSYNEQFF. DNA for the CDR3: TGCGCCAGCAGCCCTAGCGGAGGAAGCTCCTACAATGAGCAGTTCTTC.

The chain joins TRBV5-8 to TRBJ2-7, with 9 positions matching TRBD1. V lost 2 bases, J lost 5 bases, and 11 bases stayed unmatched. The CDR3 loop spans 16 amino acids. Germline lookup yields CDR1 SGHTS and CDR2 YDEGEE. CDR3 DNA sequence: TGTGCCAGCAGCTTTTATCGAGGGACAGGGAACCACGAGCAGTACTTC. Translation: CASSFYRGTGNHEQYF.

The chain has TRBV6-5 and TRBJ2-1, with 13 positions matching TRBD2. Trimming at V came to 4 bases and at J to 5 bases, leaving 5 bases not matched to a gene. CDR3 length: 16 amino acids. Looked up from germline, CDR1 is MNHEY and CDR2 is SVGAGI. CDR3 region: CASSWTSGSGHNEQFF. The CDR3 DNA reads TGTGCCAGCAGTTGGACTAGCGGGAGTGGACACAATGAGCAGTTCTTC.

The chain carries TRBV5-4 and TRBJ2-4; maybe TRBD1 (6 bases). With 0 bases removed from V and 14 bases from J, the gap between germline ends came to 9 bases. CDR3 length: 11 amino acids. Per the germline V gene, CDR1 is SGHNT and CDR2 is YYREEE (reference sequence). CDR3 nucleotides: TGTGCCAGCAGCTTGGGGACAGACAAGTACTTC. Its protein product is CASSLGTDKYF.

With respect to this clone: The sample carries other DNA sequences with the same CDR3. The chain combines TRBV6-6 with TRBJ1-1; D not resolved. CDR3 length equals 11 residues. Germline assignment: CDR1 MNHNY and CDR2 SVGAGI (reference sequence). Deletions cut 6 bases from V and 2 bases from J, with 4 bases between. CDR3 bases: TGTGCCAGCAGACAAAACACTGAAGCTTTCTTT. Its protein product is CASRQNTEAFF.

This sequence joins TRBV5-1 and TRBJ2-4, with 9 bases fitting TRBD1. J was trimmed by 7 bases and V by 3 bases; bases with no gene match: 8. Germline V lookup: CDR1 SGHRS, CDR2 YFSETQ. This CDR3 contains 15 residues. The chain's CDR3 is CASSSGQGQTNIQYF. The CDR3 DNA follows: TGCGCCAGCAGCTCGGGACAGGGCCAAACTAACATTCAGTACTTC.

As regards this clone: At one of its ends the junction is not consistent with the germline gene, which may arise from a read error. CDR3 coding DNA: TGTGCCGGCAGCCACAGGGGAACAGAGACCCAGTACTTC. Protein sequence: CAGSHRGTETQYF. This chain uses TRBV7-2 with TRBJ2-5, with 7 bases lining up with TRBD1. The CDR3 is 13 residues long. Per germline, CDR1 SGHTA and CDR2 FQGNSA.

This chain joins TRBV2 and TRBJ1-3; TRBD1 matches 8 bases. The length of the CDR3 is 17 residues. Germline V gene data show CDR1 as SNHLY and CDR2 as FYNNEI. V shed 4 bases, J shed 0 bases, and the junction held 8 bases outside the gene matches. CDR3 amino acids: CASSGLGQGFSGNTIYF. As DNA, the CDR3 is TGTGCCAGCAGTGGATTAGGACAGGGCTTCTCTGGAAACACCATATATTTT.

The chain is built from TRBV5-4 and TRBJ2-3, with D uncertain. V lost 6 bases, J lost 0 bases, and 11 bases lay in between. The CDR3 is 14 residues long. CDR1 is SGHNT and CDR2 is YYREEE in the germline V gene (reference sequence). CDR3 coding DNA: TGTGCCAGCACCTATCTCGGGAGCACAGATACGCAGTATTTT. It yields the protein CASTYLGSTDTQYF.

This clone was seen just once. The chain joins TRBV5-1 to TRBJ1-2, with TRBD1 as a possible D gene (6 bases). This CDR3 is built from 15 residues. V was cut by 1 base and J by 3 bases, with 13 bases left in between. CDR1 and CDR2 from the germline V gene are SGHRS and YFSETQ. The CDR3 loop reads CASSLSAGVDYGYTF. DNA of the CDR3: TGCGCCAGCAGCTTGTCGGCAGGGGTTGACTATGGCTACACCTTC.

This clone turned up a few times. V usage is TRBV20-1 and J usage is TRBJ2-1; D uncertain. CDR1 DFQATT and CDR2 SNEGSKA come from the germline V gene (reference sequence). CDR3 length: 11 residues. Trimming cost V 3 bases and J 4 bases, with 4 bases left between them. The CDR3 region is CSASGYNEQFF. The DNA of the CDR3 is TGCAGTGCTAGCGGGTACAATGAGCAGTTCTTC.

The chain is built from TRBV30 and TRBJ1-1; TRBD1 matches at 7 bases. The V gene's germline CDR1 is GTSNPN and CDR2 SVGIG (reference sequence). V gave up 2 bases and J gave up 3 bases; unmatched junction bases: 6. This CDR3 contains 14 residues. CDR3 DNA sequence: TGTGCCTGGAGTAAAACAGGGGTGCACACTGAAGCTTTCTTT. It specifies CAWSKTGVHTEAFF.

The chain combines TRBV18 with TRBJ1-4; D unclear. The germline CDR1 and CDR2 sequences are KGHSH and LQKENI. CDR3 length: 13 amino acids. The V end lost 9 bases, the J end lost 1 base, and 9 bases lay between the germline ends. CDR3 loop: CASRGGTNEKLFF. CDR3 in DNA: TGTGCCAGTCGCGGTGGAACTAATGAAAAACTGTTTTTT. Full variable domain (remainder filled in from reference TRBV18 and TRBJ1-4): NAGVMQNPRHLVRRRGQEARLRCSPMKGHSHVYWYRQLPEEGLKFMVYLQKENIIDESGMPKERFSAEFPKEGPSILRIQQVVRGDSAAYFCASRGGTNEKLFFGSGTQLSVL.

This chain joins TRBV9 and TRBJ2-5; tentatively, D is TRBD1 or TRBD2 (10 bases each). The better agreement between TRBJ2-7 and the DNA end casts doubt on the J call. Germline V gives CDR1 SGDLS, CDR2 YYNGEE. The CDR3 is 17 residues long. This chain's CDR3 is CASIRDRGSGRTYEQYF. The DNA of the CDR3 is TGTGCCAGCATCCGGGACAGGGGTAGCGGGAGGACCTACGAGCAGTACTTC.

As regards this clone: Additional DNA sequences in this sample encode the identical CDR3. This sequence joins TRBV27 and TRBJ2-7, with a possible D match to TRBD2 (5 bases). Trimming took 3 bases from V and 6 from J, leaving 12 bases between them. Germline assignment: CDR1 MNHEY and CDR2 SMNVEV (reference sequence). The length of the CDR3 is 13 residues. CDR3 in DNA: TGTGCCAGCAGTTTCGGGGTGGCGGTCGAGCAGTACTTC. Amino acid sequence: CASSFGVAVEQYF.

The chain couples TRBV15 to TRBJ2-3, with TRBD2 matching over 16 bases. With V trimmed by 6 bases and J by 4 bases, 4 bases remained unmatched. Germline CDR1 LNHNV, CDR2 YYDKDF (reference sequence). The CDR3 sequence is 16 residues long. This CDR3 reads CATRGTSGRAADTQYF. Here the CDR3 DNA reads TGTGCCACCAGGGGGACTAGCGGGAGGGCGGCAGATACGCAGTATTTT.

The V and J genes are TRBV7-9 and TRBJ2-1, with TRBD2 matching 11 bases. The J segment lost 7 bases and the V segment lost 2 bases, leaving 7 bases of the junction unmatched. The CDR3 has 16 amino acids. Per the germline V gene, CDR1 is SEHNR and CDR2 is FQNEAQ (reference sequence). Here the CDR3 reads CASSLRTSGSLNEQFF. CDR3 DNA sequence: TGTGCCAGCAGCTTAAGAACTAGCGGGAGTCTTAATGAGCAGTTCTTC.

The rearrangement uses TRBV5-1 and TRBJ2-1, with 7 bases matching TRBD2. The CDR3 sequence is 15 residues long. Per germline, CDR1 SGHRS and CDR2 YFSETQ. Germline trimming cut 3 bases from V and 5 bases from J; bases unmatched to any gene: 8. The CDR3 protein is CASSWGGSGHNEQFF. In nucleotides, the CDR3 is TGCGCCAGCAGCTGGGGGGGTAGCGGCCACAATGAGCAGTTCTTC.

The rearrangement joins TRBV6-1 to TRBJ2-3; 7 nucleotides match TRBD1. Germline CDR1 and CDR2: MNHNS and SASEGT. There are 14 residues in the CDR3. J gave up 4 bases and V 7 bases, and 8 bases lay outside the gene matches. In DNA form, the CDR3 reads TGTGCCAGCACCGACAGGGCCCAATCAGATACGCAGTATTTT. Protein: CASTDRAQSDTQYF.

This clone was observed a handful of times. The J gene is TRBJ2-5, the V gene TRBV30, with D possibly being TRBD2 (5 bases). Trimming pared 5 bases from V and 5 bases from J, leaving 15 bases between. Germline lookup yields CDR1 GTSNPN and CDR2 SVGIG (reference sequence). The CDR3 consists of 13 residues. The CDR3 DNA reads as TGTGCCTGGGCGAGGGTTAGTTCGGAGACCCAGTACTTC. It encodes CAWARVSSETQYF. The full variable domain, rest sourced from reference TRBV30 and TRBJ2-5, is SQTIHQWPATLVQPVGSPLSLECTVEGTSNPNLYWYRQAAGRGLQLLFYSVGIGQISSEVPQNLSASRPQDRQFILSSKKLLLSDSGFYLCAWARVSSETQYFGPGTRLLVL.

This clone was counted only a few times. The J gene is TRBJ2-7, the V gene TRBV29-1; no firm D call. CDR3 length: 12 amino acids. The germline V gene has CDR1 SQVTM and CDR2 ANQGSEA. The ends were cut back, 2 bases at V and 0 bases at J, with 5 bases in the middle. The CDR3 nucleotides are TGCAGCGTTGAATCTAGCTCCTACGAGCAGTACTTC. Its translation is CSVESSSYEQYF.

A word on this clone: Sequence at one end of the junction differs from germline and may be a read error. The chain is built from TRBV7-9 and TRBJ2-3, with D possibly being TRBD1 (5 bases). Germline CDR1 reads SEHNR; CDR2 reads FQNEAQ (reference sequence). CDR3 length: 15 amino acids. The CDR3 loop reads CSSSLDSPRTDTQYF. CDR3 DNA sequence: TGTTCCAGCAGCTTAGACAGTCCCAGGACAGATACGCAGTATTTT.

This rearrangement joins TRBV5-1 to TRBJ1-2; maybe TRBD1 (6 bases). There are 14 residues in the CDR3. Germline CDR1 reads SGHRS; CDR2 reads YFSETQ. With 1 base removed from V and 6 bases from J, the gap between germline ends came to 13 bases. The CDR3 bases are TGCGCCAGCAGCTTGATATACAGGGCGGATGGCTACACCTTC. Its protein product is CASSLIYRADGYTF. The full variable domain, rest sourced from reference TRBV5-1 and TRBJ1-2, is KAGVTQTPRYLIKTRGQQVTLSCSPISGHRSVSWYQQTPGQGLQFLFEYFSETQRNKGNFPGRFSGRQFSNSRSEMNVSTLELGDSALYLCASSLIYRADGYTFGSGTRLTVV.

The chain joins TRBV29-1 to TRBJ2-2; D remains ambiguous. Germline V gene lookup returns CDR1 SQVTM and CDR2 ANQGSEA. Trimming cost V 3 bases and J 1 base, with 6 bases left between them. The CDR3 contains 13 residues. CDR3 DNA sequence: TGCAGCGTTGACAGGCAGAACACCGGGGAGCTGTTTTTT. This encodes CSVDRQNTGELFF.

This chain joins TRBV7-6 and TRBJ2-5, with D perhaps matching TRBD2 (5 bases). The V end lost 5 bases, the J end lost 7 bases, and 14 bases lay between the germline ends. In germline, CDR1 is SGHVS, CDR2 FNYEAQ. The CDR3 is 13 amino acids. The CDR3 DNA is TGTGCCAGCAGCCCCTTACCTGAGGGGACCCAGTACTTC. It translates to CASSPLPEGTQYF.

The chain is built from TRBV27 and TRBJ1-5, with 8 bases that match TRBD1. Germline assignment: CDR1 MNHEY and CDR2 SMNVEV (reference sequence). V lost 9 bases, J lost 5 bases, and 3 bases stayed unmatched. This CDR3 contains 12 residues. CDR3 sequence (DNA): TGTGCCAGGACAGGGGTGGATCAGCCCCAGCATTTT. Translated, it gives CARTGVDQPQHF.

This chain connects TRBV6-5 to TRBJ2-3, with D perhaps TRBD2 (5 bases). Trimming took off 6 bases at V and 8 bases at J, with 15 bases between the two ends. Germline-derived CDR1 and CDR2 are MNHEY and SVGAGI. This CDR3 has 13 residues. This chain's CDR3 is CASSSDSAGTQYF. CDR3 nucleotide sequence: TGTGCCAGCAGCTCGGACTCCGCTGGTACGCAGTATTTT.